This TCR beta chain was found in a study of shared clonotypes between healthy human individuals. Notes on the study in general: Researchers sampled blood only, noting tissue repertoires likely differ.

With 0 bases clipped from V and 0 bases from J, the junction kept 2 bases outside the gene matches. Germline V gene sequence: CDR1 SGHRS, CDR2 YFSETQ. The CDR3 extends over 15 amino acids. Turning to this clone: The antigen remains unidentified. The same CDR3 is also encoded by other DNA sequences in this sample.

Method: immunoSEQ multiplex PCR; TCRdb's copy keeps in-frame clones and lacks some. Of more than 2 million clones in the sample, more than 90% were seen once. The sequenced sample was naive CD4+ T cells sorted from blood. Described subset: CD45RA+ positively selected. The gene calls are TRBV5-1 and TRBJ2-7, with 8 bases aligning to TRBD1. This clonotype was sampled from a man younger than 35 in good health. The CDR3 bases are TGCGCCAGCAGCTTGGCCGGGACAGGCTCCTACGAGCAGTACTTC. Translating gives CASSLAGTGSYEQYF.